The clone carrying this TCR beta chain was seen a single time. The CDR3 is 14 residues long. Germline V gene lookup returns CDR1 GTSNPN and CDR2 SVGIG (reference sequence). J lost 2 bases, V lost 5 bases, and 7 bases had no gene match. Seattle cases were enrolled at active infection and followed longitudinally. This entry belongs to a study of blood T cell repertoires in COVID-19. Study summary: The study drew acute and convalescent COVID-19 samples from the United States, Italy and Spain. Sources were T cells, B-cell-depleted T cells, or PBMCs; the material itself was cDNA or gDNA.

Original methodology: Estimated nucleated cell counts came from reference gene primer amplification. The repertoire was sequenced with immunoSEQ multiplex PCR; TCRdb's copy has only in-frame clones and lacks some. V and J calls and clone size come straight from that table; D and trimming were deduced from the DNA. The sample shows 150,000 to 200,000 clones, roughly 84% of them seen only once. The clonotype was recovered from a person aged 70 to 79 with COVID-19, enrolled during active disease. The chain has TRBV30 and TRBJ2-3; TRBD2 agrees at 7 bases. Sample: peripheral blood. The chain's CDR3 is CAWATSRTTDTQYF. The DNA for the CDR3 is TGTGCCTGGGCGACTAGCAGAACCACAGATACGCAGTATTTT.